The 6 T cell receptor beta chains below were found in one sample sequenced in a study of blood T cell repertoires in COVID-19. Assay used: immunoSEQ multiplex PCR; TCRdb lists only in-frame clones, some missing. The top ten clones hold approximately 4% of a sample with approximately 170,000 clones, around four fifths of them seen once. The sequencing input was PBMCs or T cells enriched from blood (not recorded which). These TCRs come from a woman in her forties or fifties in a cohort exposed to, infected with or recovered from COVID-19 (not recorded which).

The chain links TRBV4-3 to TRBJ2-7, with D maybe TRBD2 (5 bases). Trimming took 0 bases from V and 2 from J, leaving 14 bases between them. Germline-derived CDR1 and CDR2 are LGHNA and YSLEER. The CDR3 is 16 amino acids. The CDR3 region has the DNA TGCGCCAGCAGCCAAGACCAGCGGTTTCCAACCTACGAGCAGTACTTC. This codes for CASSQDQRFPTYEQYF.

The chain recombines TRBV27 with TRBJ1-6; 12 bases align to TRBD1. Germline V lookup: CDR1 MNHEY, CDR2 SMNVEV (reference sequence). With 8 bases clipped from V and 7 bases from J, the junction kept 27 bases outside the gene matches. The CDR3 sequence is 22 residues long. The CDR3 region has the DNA TGTGCCAGCGCAACCCCAACCCTCCTGGGGACAGGGGGCGCGTTGGGAAATTCACCCCTCCACTTT. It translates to CASATPTLLGTGGALGNSPLHF.

The CDR3 loop is CASRLTSGSVETQYF. CDR3 in DNA: TGCGCCAGCAGACTGACTAGCGGGAGTGTAGAGACCCAGTACTTC. The V call is TRBV5-1, the J call TRBJ2-5; the match to TRBD2 covers 12 bases. V dropped 5 bases and J dropped 4; count of bases not matched to a gene: 6. This CDR3 is built from 15 residues. The germline V gene encodes CDR1 SGHRS and CDR2 YFSETQ. The variable domain in full, with the rest retrieved from reference TRBV5-1 and TRBJ2-5, is KAGVTQTPRYLIKTRGQQVTLSCSPISGHRSVSWYQQTPGQGLQFLFEYFSETQRNKGNFPGRFSGRQFSNSRSEMNVSTLELGDSALYLCASRLTSGSVETQYFGPGTRLLVL.

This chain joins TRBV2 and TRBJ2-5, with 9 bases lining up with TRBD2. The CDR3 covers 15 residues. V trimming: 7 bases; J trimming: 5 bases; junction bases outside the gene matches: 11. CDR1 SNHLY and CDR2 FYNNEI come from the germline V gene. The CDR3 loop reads CASKKGAGGWETQYF. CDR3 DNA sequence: TGTGCCAGCAAAAAGGGAGCGGGGGGCTGGGAGACCCAGTACTTC. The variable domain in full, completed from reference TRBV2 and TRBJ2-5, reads EPEVTQTPSHQVTQMGQEVILRCVPISNHLYFYWYRQILGQKVEFLVSFYNNEISEKSEIFDDQFSVERPDGSNFTLKIRSTKLEDSAMYFCASKKGAGGWETQYFGPGTRLLVL.

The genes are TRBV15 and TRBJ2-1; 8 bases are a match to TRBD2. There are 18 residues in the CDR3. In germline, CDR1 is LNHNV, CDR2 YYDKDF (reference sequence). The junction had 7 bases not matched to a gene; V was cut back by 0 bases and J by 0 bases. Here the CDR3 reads CATSRDFGGANSYNEQFF. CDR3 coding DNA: TGTGCCACCAGCAGAGATTTCGGGGGGGCTAACTCCTACAATGAGCAGTTCTTC.

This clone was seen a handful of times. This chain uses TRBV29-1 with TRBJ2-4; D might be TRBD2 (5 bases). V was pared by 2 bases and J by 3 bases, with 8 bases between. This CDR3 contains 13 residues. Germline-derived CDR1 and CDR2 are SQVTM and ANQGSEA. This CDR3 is CSVESGFKNIQYF. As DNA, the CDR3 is TGCAGCGTTGAATCGGGGTTCAAAAACATTCAGTACTTC.